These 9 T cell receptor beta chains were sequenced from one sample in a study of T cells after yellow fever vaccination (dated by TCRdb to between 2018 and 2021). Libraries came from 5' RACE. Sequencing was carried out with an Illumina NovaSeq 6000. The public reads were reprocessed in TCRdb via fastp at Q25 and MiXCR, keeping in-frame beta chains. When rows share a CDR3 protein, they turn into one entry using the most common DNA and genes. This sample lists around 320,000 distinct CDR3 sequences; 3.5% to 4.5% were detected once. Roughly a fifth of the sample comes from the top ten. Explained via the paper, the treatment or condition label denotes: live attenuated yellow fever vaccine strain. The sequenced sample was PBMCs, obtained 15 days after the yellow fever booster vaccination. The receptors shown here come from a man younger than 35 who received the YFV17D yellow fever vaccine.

The CDR3 coding sequence is TGTGCCCTGCAGGACAGGGTAGGCAATGAGCAGTTCTTC. This gives the protein CALQDRVGNEQFF. The chain recombines TRBV5-4 with TRBJ2-1; 8 nucleotides align to TRBD1. V dropped 10 bases and J dropped 6; count of bases not matched to a gene: 9. This CDR3 comprises 13 residues. Germline V gene data show CDR1 as SGHNT and CDR2 as YYREEE (reference sequence). The whole variable domain, remainder taken from reference TRBV5-4 and TRBJ2-1, is ETGVTQSPTHLIKTRGQQVTLRCSSQSGHNTVSWYQQALGQGPQFIFQYYREEENGRGNFPPRFSGLQFPNYSSELNVNALELDDSALYLCALQDRVGNEQFFGPGTRLTVL.

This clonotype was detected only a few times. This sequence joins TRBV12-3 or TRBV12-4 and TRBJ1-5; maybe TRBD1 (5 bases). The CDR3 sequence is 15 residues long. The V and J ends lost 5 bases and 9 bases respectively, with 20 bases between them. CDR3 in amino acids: CASSRGAVPWWPQHF. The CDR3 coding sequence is TGTGCCAGCAGTCGAGGGGCCGTTCCTTGGTGGCCCCAGCATTTT.

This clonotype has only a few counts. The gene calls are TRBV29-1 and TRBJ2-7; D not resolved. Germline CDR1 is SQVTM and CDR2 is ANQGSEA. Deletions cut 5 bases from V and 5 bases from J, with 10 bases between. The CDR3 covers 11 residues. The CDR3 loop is CSVNLPDEQYF. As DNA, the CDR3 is TGCAGCGTTAACCTCCCGGACGAGCAGTACTTC.

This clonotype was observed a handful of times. The DNA for the CDR3 is TGTGCCAGCAGTTTCGTTGGGGATTTGTATTCTAACTATGGCTACACCTTC. This encodes CASSFVGDLYSNYGYTF. The rearrangement links TRBV27 to TRBJ1-2, with D unresolved. The V gene's germline CDR1 is MNHEY and CDR2 SMNVEV (reference sequence). Trimming took 3 bases from V and 0 from J, leaving 17 bases between them. CDR3 length: 17 amino acids.

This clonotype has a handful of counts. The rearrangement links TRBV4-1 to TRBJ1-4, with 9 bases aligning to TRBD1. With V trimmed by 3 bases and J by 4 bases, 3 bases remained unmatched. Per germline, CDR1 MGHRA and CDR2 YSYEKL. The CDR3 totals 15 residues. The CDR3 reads CASSHRDRDNEKLFF. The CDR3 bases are TGCGCCAGCAGCCACCGGGACAGGGATAATGAAAAACTGTTTTTT.

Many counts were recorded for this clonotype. The CDR3 coding sequence is TGTGCCAGCAGCCCGGACGGGGGTCGGCATACGCAGTATTTT. Residues: CASSPDGGRHTQYF. The V gene is TRBV11-2, the J gene TRBJ2-3; D is perhaps TRBD2 (6 bases). Per germline, CDR1 SGHAT and CDR2 FQNNGV. V gave up 5 bases and J gave up 7 bases, with 16 bases separating them. The CDR3 spans 14 residues. Full variable domain (outside the CDR3, taken from reference TRBV11-2 and TRBJ2-3): EAGVAQSPRYKIIEKRQSVAFWCNPISGHATLYWYQQILGQGPKLLIQFQNNGVVDDSQLPKDRFSAERLKGVDSTLKIQPAKLEDSAVYLCASSPDGGRHTQYFGPGTRLTVL.

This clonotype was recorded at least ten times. The CDR3 region has the DNA TGTGCCAGTAGTATACAGGGCGCAGATACGCAGTATTTT. Residues: CASSIQGADTQYF. J is TRBJ2-3 and V is TRBV19, with D perhaps matching TRBD1 (5 bases). Germline V gene data show CDR1 as LNHDA and CDR2 as SQIVND (reference sequence). This CDR3 has 13 amino acids. V was trimmed by 2 bases and J by 4 bases, leaving 7 bases between them.

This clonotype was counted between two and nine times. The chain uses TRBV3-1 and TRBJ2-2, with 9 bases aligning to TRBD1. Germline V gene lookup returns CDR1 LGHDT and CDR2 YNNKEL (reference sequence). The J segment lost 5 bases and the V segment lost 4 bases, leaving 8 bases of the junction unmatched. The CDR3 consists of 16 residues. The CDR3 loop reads CASSPPGQGITGELFF. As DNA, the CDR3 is TGTGCCAGCAGCCCCCCGGGACAGGGAATTACCGGGGAGCTGTTTTTT.

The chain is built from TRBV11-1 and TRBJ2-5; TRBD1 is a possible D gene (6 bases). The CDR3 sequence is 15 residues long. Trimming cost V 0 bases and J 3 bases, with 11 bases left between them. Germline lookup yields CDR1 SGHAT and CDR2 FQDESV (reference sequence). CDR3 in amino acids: CASSLAGTLKETQYF. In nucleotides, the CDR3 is TGTGCCAGCAGCTTAGCCGGGACACTAAAAGAGACCCAGTACTTC.